The 29 T cell receptor beta chains presented below share a single source sample, sequenced in a study of blood T cell repertoires in COVID-19. The table came from immunoSEQ multiplex PCR; TCRdb's copy has only in-frame clones and leaves some out. The sample shows 300,000 to 400,000 clones, around 85% of them seen only once. Sequenced sample: PBMCs or T cells enriched from blood (not recorded which). The source is a woman younger than 45 who had been exposed to COVID-19.

The rearrangement joins TRBV11-2 to TRBJ1-2; D gene unclear. Germline V gives CDR1 SGHAT, CDR2 FQNNGV. CDR3 length equals 14 residues. V lost 1 base and J 1 base, leaving 7 bases between the germline ends. Written as DNA, the CDR3 is TGTGCCAGCAGCTTAGCGGGTTTTAACTATGGCTACACCTTC. It translates to CASSLAGFNYGYTF. The whole variable domain, filled in from reference TRBV11-2 and TRBJ1-2, reads EAGVAQSPRYKIIEKRQSVAFWCNPISGHATLYWYQQILGQGPKLLIQFQNNGVVDDSQLPKDRFSAERLKGVDSTLKIQPAKLEDSAVYLCASSLAGFNYGYTFGSGTRLTVV.

The J gene is TRBJ2-4, the V gene TRBV19, with a possible D match to TRBD2 (6 bases). V lost 4 bases, J lost 3 bases, and 13 bases lay in between. The CDR3 is 15 residues long. Per germline, CDR1 LNHDA and CDR2 SQIVND (reference sequence). The CDR3 loop is CASSTRDFDKNIQYF. In DNA, the CDR3 is TGTGCCAGTAGTACCCGGGACTTCGACAAAAACATTCAGTACTTC.

The chain has TRBV5-1 and TRBJ2-5; 10 bases align to TRBD1. Germline V gene data show CDR1 as SGHRS and CDR2 as YFSETQ. The CDR3 runs 16 residues. The trim removed 4 bases at V and 2 bases at J, leaving 8 bases unmatched. The CDR3 coding sequence is TGCGCCAGCAGCAAGGGACAGGGGCTGAATCAAGAGACCCAGTACTTC. Translating it yields CASSKGQGLNQETQYF.

The CDR3 DNA follows: TGCGCCAGCAGGGCAGCGGGCACCCAAGAGACCCAGTACTTC. This encodes CASRAAGTQETQYF. The chain links TRBV5-1 to TRBJ2-5; possibly TRBD2 for D (6 bases). This CDR3 region has 14 residues. CDR1 and CDR2 from the germline V gene are SGHRS and YFSETQ. Trimming removed 5 bases at V and 1 base at J, with 12 bases between.

The rearrangement links TRBV30 to TRBJ2-3, with D tentatively TRBD2 (5 bases). V gave up 0 bases and J gave up 1 base, with 5 bases separating them. CDR1 is GTSNPN, CDR2 SVGIG, per germline (reference sequence). The CDR3 length is 13 residues. CDR3 protein: CAWSVLGTDTQYF. The DNA of the CDR3 is TGTGCCTGGAGTGTACTAGGCACAGATACGCAGTATTTT.

The V call is TRBV3-1 (or the pseudogene TRBV3-2), the J call TRBJ2-7; D is undetermined. Trimming shortened V by 3 bases and J by 2 bases, and 5 bases separated the two germline ends. This CDR3 has 12 residues. Germline V CDR1 and CDR2: LGHDT, YNNKEL (reference sequence). The CDR3, as DNA: TGTGCCAGCAGCCACACTCCCTACGAGCAGTACTTC. Translating it yields CASSHTPYEQYF.

This sequence joins TRBV5-4 and TRBJ2-1; 10 bases fit TRBD2. The V gene end was trimmed by 1 base and the J gene end by 6 bases; junction bases not matched to a gene: 4. Germline V gene data show CDR1 as SGHNT and CDR2 as YYREEE (reference sequence). The CDR3 is made up of 15 amino acids. The CDR3 DNA sequence: TGTGCCAGCAGCTTGTGGGGACTAGCGACCAATGAGCAGTTCTTC. Translated, it gives CASSLWGLATNEQFF.

The gene calls are TRBV28 and TRBJ2-7, with a possible D match to TRBD1 (6 bases). Germline-derived CDR1 and CDR2 are MDHEN and SYDVKM. The V and J ends lost 2 bases and 3 bases respectively, with 11 bases between them. The CDR3 spans 14 residues. The CDR3, as DNA: TGTGCCAGCAGTTTAGTTGACAGGCACTACGAGCAGTACTTC. Protein product: CASSLVDRHYEQYF.

The gene calls are TRBV13 and TRBJ1-3; tentative D call: TRBD1 (5 bases). This CDR3 is 16 amino acids long. Between the trimmed V and J ends, which lost 6 bases and 0 bases, there was a span of 15 bases. Germline V gives CDR1 PRHDT, CDR2 FYEKMQ (reference sequence). For the CDR3, the DNA is TGTGCCAGCAGTTTCCTCAGGGCCAACTCTGGAAACACCATATATTTT. Translation: CASSFLRANSGNTIYF. The variable domain in full, with the rest retrieved from reference TRBV13 and TRBJ1-3, is AAGVIQSPRHLIKEKRETATLKCYPIPRHDTVYWYQQGPGQDPQFLISFYEKMQSDKGSIPDRFSAQQFSDYHSELNMSSLELGDSALYFCASSFLRANSGNTIYFGEGSWLTVV.

This chain links TRBV28 with TRBJ2-1; 10 nucleotides agree with TRBD2. CDR1 and CDR2 (germline): MDHEN, SYDVKM. The CDR3 totals 15 residues. Trimming cost V 6 bases and J 4 bases; bases outside gene matches: 6. The CDR3 region is CASRLSGGQYNEQFF. The CDR3 nucleotides are TGTGCCAGCAGGCTTAGCGGGGGGCAATACAATGAGCAGTTCTTC.

This clone was seen only once. V gene TRBV7-6 combines with J gene TRBJ2-1; 12 bases agree with TRBD2. Germline V gene sequence: CDR1 SGHVS, CDR2 FNYEAQ. The ends lost 4 bases at V and 7 bases at J; junction bases unmatched: 14. The CDR3 extends over 18 amino acids. This CDR3 reads CASSSPGLASGRDNEQFF. The CDR3 DNA is TGTGCCAGCAGCTCCCCGGGGTTGGCTAGCGGGAGGGATAATGAGCAGTTCTTC.

The chain is built from TRBV5-4 and TRBJ1-2; 8 nucleotides line up with TRBD1. This CDR3 region has 13 residues. With V trimmed by 2 bases and J by 8 bases, 5 bases remained unmatched. Germline V gene lookup returns CDR1 SGHNT and CDR2 YYREEE (reference sequence). The CDR3 nucleotides read TGTGCCAGCAGCTTTCAGGGGGCGGGAGGCTACACCTTC. Amino acids: CASSFQGAGGYTF.

The chain recombines TRBV19 with TRBJ2-7; maybe TRBD2 (6 bases). Germline V gene data show CDR1 as LNHDA and CDR2 as SQIVND (reference sequence). The CDR3 has 12 residues. Trimming stripped 5 bases from V and 5 bases from J, with 10 bases between. CDR3 coding DNA: TGTGCCAGTAGTCACACGGGGGACGAGCAGTACTTC. Its protein product is CASSHTGDEQYF.

The chain carries TRBV6-5 and TRBJ1-3; the D gene is possibly TRBD1 (6 bases). The CDR3 sequence is 15 residues long. V was pared by 5 bases and J by 0 bases, with 11 bases between. Germline loops: CDR1 MNHEY, CDR2 SVGAGI. CDR3 protein: CASSRTASSGNTIYF. Written as DNA, the CDR3 is TGTGCCAGCAGTCGGACAGCCAGCTCTGGAAACACCATATATTTT.

The CDR3 region has the DNA TGTGCCAGCAGACCTCAGGGGGCAAGAGGTAATGAAAAACTGTTTTTT. It encodes CASRPQGARGNEKLFF. The rearrangement links TRBV28 to TRBJ1-4; 8 bases fit TRBD1. Germline V lookup: CDR1 MDHEN, CDR2 SYDVKM. The CDR3 spans 16 residues. V was pared by 6 bases and J by 4 bases, with 10 bases of the junction left unmatched.

V is TRBV28 and J is TRBJ1-1; no clear D. This CDR3 has 17 residues. Trimming took off 4 bases at V and 0 bases at J, with 18 bases between the two ends. The germline V gene encodes CDR1 MDHEN and CDR2 SYDVKM. CDR3 protein: CASSSPGSLLMNTEAFF. DNA for the CDR3: TGTGCCAGCAGTTCACCGGGATCACTTCTCATGAACACTGAAGCTTTCTTT.

The chain links TRBV28 to TRBJ1-1; D ambiguous. The CDR3 extends over 14 amino acids. Trimming took 7 bases from V and 1 from J, leaving 13 bases between them. Germline assignment: CDR1 MDHEN and CDR2 SYDVKM. CDR3 amino acids: CASTLWAGNTEAFF. CDR3 sequence (DNA): TGTGCCAGCACCCTTTGGGCGGGGAACACTGAAGCTTTCTTT.

As to this clone: Germline and junction disagree at one end, which may indicate a read error. The chain uses TRBV28 and TRBJ1-6; 7 bases map to TRBD1. The CDR3 spans 15 residues. Germline-derived CDR1 and CDR2 are MDHEN and SYDVKM. Written as DNA, the CDR3 is TGTGCCAGCGGTTTTACCGGGGGACAGATGTCACCCCTCCACTTT. The encoded protein is CASGFTGGQMSPLHF. The full variable domain, its missing parts supplied by reference TRBV28 and TRBJ1-6, is DVKVTQSSRYLVKRTGEKVFLECVQDMDHENMFWYRQDPGLGLRLIYFSYDVKMKEKGDIPEGYSVSREKKERFSLILESASTNQTSMYLCASGFTGGQMSPLHFGNGTRLTVT.

The genes are TRBV19 and TRBJ1-1; D may be TRBD1 (6 bases). V lost 4 bases to trimming and J lost 7 bases, with 25 bases between them. The CDR3 is 17 residues long. CDR1 LNHDA and CDR2 SQIVND come from the germline V gene (reference sequence). Here the CDR3 reads CASSTPGGGHTPREAFF. The CDR3 nucleotides are TGTGCCAGTAGTACCCCAGGCGGGGGCCATACACCGCGTGAAGCTTTCTTT.

The CDR3 DNA sequence: TGTGCCAGGTCGGTAGGCAGGGTCAATGAGCAGTTCTTC. Translating gives CARSVGRVNEQFF. The chain employs TRBV2 and TRBJ2-1; the D gene is possibly TRBD1 (5 bases). From germline, CDR1 is SNHLY and CDR2 FYNNEI. This CDR3 is 13 amino acids long. The V end was cut by 9 bases, the J end by 6 bases, with 15 bases between.

This clone was seen only once. The chain recombines TRBV5-8 with TRBJ1-6; D is undetermined. Germline lookup yields CDR1 SGHTS and CDR2 YDEGEE. V lost 5 bases and J 0 bases, leaving 9 bases between the germline ends. CDR3 size: 15 residues. CDR3 in amino acids: CASSAKSSYNSPLHF. CDR3 in DNA: TGTGCCAGCAGTGCAAAGAGCTCCTATAATTCACCCCTCCACTTT. Full variable domain (rest looked up from reference TRBV5-8 and TRBJ1-6): EAGVTQSPTHLIKTRGQQATLRCSPISGHTSVYWYQQALGLGLQFLLWYDEGEERNRGNFPPRFSGRQFPNYSSELNVNALELEDSALYLCASSAKSSYNSPLHFGNGTRLTVT.

This sequence joins TRBV2 and TRBJ1-2, with TRBD1 matching 7 bases. Looked up from germline, CDR1 is SNHLY and CDR2 is FYNNEI. Losses at the gene ends were 3 bases for V and 4 bases for J; bases not matched to a gene: 5. This CDR3 is built from 14 residues. CDR3 protein: CASSDSTGSYGYTF. CDR3 nucleotide sequence: TGTGCCAGCAGTGACTCGACAGGGAGCTATGGCTACACCTTC.

The rearrangement joins TRBV10-3 to TRBJ2-6; 7 positions match TRBD1. From germline, CDR1 is ENHRY and CDR2 SYGVKD. V dropped 6 bases and J dropped 0; count of bases not matched to a gene: 2. This CDR3 comprises 15 residues. The CDR3 DNA sequence: TGTGCCATCAGGGACAGGAGCTCTGGGGCCAACGTCCTGACTTTC. The encoded protein is CAIRDRSSGANVLTF.

The sample holds a few counts of this clone. The chain links TRBV6-5 to TRBJ1-2; 9 nucleotides agree with TRBD1. V shed 7 bases and J 5 bases; nucleotides not matched to a gene: 11. The germline V gene has CDR1 MNHEY and CDR2 SVGAGI. The CDR3 sequence is 15 residues long. Here the CDR3 reads CASTRTGALLYGYTF. CDR3 nucleotide sequence: TGTGCCAGCACCCGGACAGGGGCCTTACTATATGGCTACACCTTC.

V is TRBV7-3 and J is TRBJ2-2; D may be TRBD2 (6 bases). There are 15 residues in the CDR3. CDR1 is SGHTA, CDR2 FQGTGA, per germline. The V gene lost 5 bases and the J gene lost 4 bases, with 14 bases spanning the gap. The CDR3 protein is CASSASVGGTGELFF. The CDR3 coding sequence is TGTGCCAGCAGCGCCAGTGTGGGGGGCACCGGGGAGCTGTTTTTT. The whole variable domain, filled in from reference TRBV7-3 and TRBJ2-2, reads GAGVSQTPSNKVTEKGKYVELRCDPISGHTALYWYRQSLGQGPEFLIYFQGTGAADDSGLPNDRFFAVRPEGSVSTLKIQRTERGDSAVYLCASSASVGGTGELFFGEGSRLTVL.

The rearrangement links TRBV9 to TRBJ1-1; D is uncertain. Germline V gives CDR1 SGDLS, CDR2 YYNGEE. V was shortened by 0 bases and J by 4 bases, with 7 bases between the two germline ends. The CDR3 is made up of 13 amino acids. The CDR3 is CASSVVPSTEAFF. In DNA, the CDR3 is TGTGCCAGCAGCGTAGTCCCCAGCACTGAAGCTTTCTTT.

The chain is built from TRBV5-4 and TRBJ2-1; 10 bases fit TRBD2. The junction had 3 bases not matched to a gene; V was cut back by 2 bases and J by 4 bases. CDR1 and CDR2 from the germline V gene are SGHNT and YYREEE (reference sequence). This CDR3 contains 15 residues. CDR3 bases: TGTGCCAGCAGCTTTCCAGCGGGAGGGTACAATGAGCAGTTCTTC. Translating it yields CASSFPAGGYNEQFF.

This clone occurred a few times. The chain recombines TRBV20-1 with TRBJ1-2; D not certain. The CDR3 spans 13 residues. The V end was cut by 3 bases, the J end by 0 bases, with 8 bases between. CDR1 and CDR2 from the germline V gene are DFQATT and SNEGSKA (reference sequence). The CDR3 DNA follows: TGCAGTGCTAGTACTCTTGCTAACTATGGCTACACCTTC. Translated, it gives CSASTLANYGYTF.

The chain uses TRBV30 and TRBJ1-5; 8 bases line up with TRBD1. V shed 5 bases, J shed 4 bases, and the junction held 10 bases outside the gene matches. The germline CDR1 and CDR2 sequences are GTSNPN and SVGIG (reference sequence). The CDR3 runs 15 residues. CDR3 sequence reads: CAWDTGTGENQPQHF. In DNA form, the CDR3 reads TGTGCCTGGGATACCGGGACAGGCGAAAATCAGCCCCAGCATTTT.